This T cell receptor (beta chain) was captured by sequencing in a study of PD-L1 blockade in urothelial cancer (dated by TCRdb to 2017 to 2019). Notes on the research overall: Therapy was started in the mid-2010s for all patients, and atezolizumab 1,200 mg was administered intravenously every 3 weeks. About nine tenths of the roughly 29 patients were identified as males with urothelial cancer of bladder origin, and a prior smoking history was reported by 18 of 29 patients. Patients had an ECOG performance status of 0 or 1 and had received between 0 and 3 prior chemotherapy regimens. Blood samples were analyzed 3 weeks after the start of treatment (second dose) and 6 weeks after the start of treatment. Blood samples gave a median of around 140,000 T cells and approximately 80,000 unique TCRs, with a median clonality of 0.080. The study, an exploratory multi-omic analysis, examined somatic, immune and clinical correlates of response to PD-L1 blockade with atezolizumab in urothelial cancer. Pretreatment tumor samples, along with matched peripheral blood collected serially before and after atezolizumab treatment, underwent TCR sequencing. Durable clinical benefit meant progression-free survival longer than 6 months, and TCR features were also tested against progression-free and overall survival. In the same patients, pretreatment tumors underwent whole exome sequencing and RNA sequencing in addition to TCR sequencing. Several patients achieved durable clinical benefit and approximately 20 did not. Just over 28 patients had pretreatment blood TCR-seq, some 24 had at least one posttreatment blood collection, and some 24 had tumor TCR-seq. Study-level results and caveats: Greater expansion of tumor-associated TCR clones in peripheral blood 3 weeks after the start of treatment was observed in patients with durable benefit (n of about 20, p = 0.022). Because the sample size was small (n of about 29) and many exploratory analyses were performed, the results are intended to be hypothesis-generating. A pretreatment peripheral blood TCR clonality below the median was linked to improved progression-free and overall survival.

Details on this clone: The antigen it recognizes is unknown. Per-base quality was not reported, and no clone a single base away is much larger than it.

A cohort of some 29 patients with locally advanced or metastatic urothelial carcinoma, treated at Memorial Sloan Kettering on a trial protocol, was included. Peripheral blood mononuclear cells were collected pretreatment and during treatment, with between 1 and 8 total time points obtained per patient. The Qiagen DNeasy Blood extraction kit was used to purify genomic DNA from total PBMCs and tumor samples. PBMCs were collected pretreatment and during treatment, and were isolated and stored as previously described. From its cysteine to its phenylalanine, the CDR3 spans 14 amino acids. The sequence is cut down to CDR3 DNA, 42 bases in frame from base 1. Trimming at the junction amounts to 3 bases on V and 5 bases on J, and the germline ends lie 11 bases apart. The germline V gene (reference sequence) gives CDR1 as MNHEY and CDR2 as SMNVEV. To estimate absolute template abundance from read counts, synthetic TCR analog templates were spiked into each PCR. The immunoSEQ assay was used to amplify TCRbeta CDR3 regions from genomic DNA with bias-controlled V and J gene primers. Rearranged TCRbeta segments were sequenced at approximately 20X coverage. In the authors' own workflow: Clustering was used to correct sequencing errors, and CDR3s were annotated against IMGT to assign V, D and J genes. Only productive TCRbeta rearrangements were used in downstream analyses, excluding out-of-frame or stop-codon sequences. Clonality was calculated as one minus the Shannon entropy normalized by the log of the number of unique productive sequences. Clones differing between time points or between blood and tumor were identified using Fisher's exact test with Benjamini-Hochberg correction, with an adjusted p below 0.01 applied as the threshold. TCRdb carries this immuneACCESS record with in-frame sequences only. Its versions omit some clonotypes, under half of them owing to an unresolved V gene in the studies checked, with the rest unexplained. V and J calls and clone size are copied from that table; D and trimming were computed from the DNA. The sample records around 51,000 clones, around 86% of which are singletons. The ten largest clones capture around 15% of the sample.

Source: PBMCs, taken around atezolizumab (anti-PD-L1) treatment. This TCR derives from a man between 60 and 75 years old with urothelial cancer. The chain links TRBV27 with TRBJ1-5, with the D gene not confidently named. CDR3 protein: CASSFSGDHQPQHF. The nucleotides are TGTGCCAGCAGTTTTTCGGGAGATCATCAGCCCCAGCATTTT.